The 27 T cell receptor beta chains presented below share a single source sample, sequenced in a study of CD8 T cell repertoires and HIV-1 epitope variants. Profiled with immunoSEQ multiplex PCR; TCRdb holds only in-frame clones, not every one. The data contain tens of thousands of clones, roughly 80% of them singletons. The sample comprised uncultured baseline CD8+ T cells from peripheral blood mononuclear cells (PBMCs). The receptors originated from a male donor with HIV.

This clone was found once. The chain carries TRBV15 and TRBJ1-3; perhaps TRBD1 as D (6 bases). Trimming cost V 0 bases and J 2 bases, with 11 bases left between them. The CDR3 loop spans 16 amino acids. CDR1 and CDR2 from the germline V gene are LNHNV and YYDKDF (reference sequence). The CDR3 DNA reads TGTGCCACCAGCAGAGATAATGCAGGGGCTGGAAACACCATATATTTT. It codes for CATSRDNAGAGNTIYF.

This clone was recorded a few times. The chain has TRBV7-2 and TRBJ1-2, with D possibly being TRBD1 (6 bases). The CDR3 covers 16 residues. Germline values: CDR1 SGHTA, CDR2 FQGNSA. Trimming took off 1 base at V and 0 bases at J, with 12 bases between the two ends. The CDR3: CASSLGGGEPNYGYTF. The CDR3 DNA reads TGTGCCAGCAGCTTAGGAGGGGGGGAACCTAACTATGGCTACACCTTC. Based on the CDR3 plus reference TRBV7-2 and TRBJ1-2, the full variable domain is GAGVSQSPSNKVTEKGKDVELRCDPISGHTALYWYRQSLGQGLEFLIYFQGNSAPDKSGLPSDRFSAERTGGSVSTLTIQRTQQEDSAVYLCASSLGGGEPNYGYTFGSGTRLTVV.

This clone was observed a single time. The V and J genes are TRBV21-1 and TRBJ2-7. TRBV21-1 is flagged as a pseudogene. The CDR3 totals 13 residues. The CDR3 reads CASSQEITYEQYF. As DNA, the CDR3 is TGTGCCAGCAGCCAAGAGATCACCTACGAGCAGTACTTC.

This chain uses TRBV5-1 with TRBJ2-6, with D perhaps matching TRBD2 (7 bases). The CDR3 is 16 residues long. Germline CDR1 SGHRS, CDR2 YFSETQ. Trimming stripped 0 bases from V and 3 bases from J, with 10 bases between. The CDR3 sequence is CASSLAGGLGANVLTF. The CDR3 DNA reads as TGCGCCAGCAGCTTGGCCGGGGGGCTTGGGGCCAACGTCCTGACTTTC.

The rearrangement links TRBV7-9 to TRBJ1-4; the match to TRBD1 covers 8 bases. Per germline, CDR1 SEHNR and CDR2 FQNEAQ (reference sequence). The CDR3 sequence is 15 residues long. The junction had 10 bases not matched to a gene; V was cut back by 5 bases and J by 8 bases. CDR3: CASSSAGGAEEKLFF. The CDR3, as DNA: TGTGCCAGCAGCAGCGCAGGGGGCGCGGAGGAAAAACTGTTTTTT. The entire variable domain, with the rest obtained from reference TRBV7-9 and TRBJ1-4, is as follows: DTGVSQNPRHKITKRGQNVTFRCDPISEHNRLYWYRQTLGQGPEFLTYFQNEAQLEKSRLLSDRFSAERPKGSFSTLEIQRTEQGDSAMYLCASSSAGGAEEKLFFGSGTQLSVL.

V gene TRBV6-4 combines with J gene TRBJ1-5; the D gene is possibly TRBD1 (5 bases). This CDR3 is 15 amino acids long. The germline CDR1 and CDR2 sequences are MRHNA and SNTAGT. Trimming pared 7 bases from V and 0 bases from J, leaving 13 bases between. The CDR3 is CASIGRESSNQPQHF. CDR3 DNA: TGTGCCAGCATTGGCAGGGAAAGTAGCAATCAGCCCCAGCATTTT.

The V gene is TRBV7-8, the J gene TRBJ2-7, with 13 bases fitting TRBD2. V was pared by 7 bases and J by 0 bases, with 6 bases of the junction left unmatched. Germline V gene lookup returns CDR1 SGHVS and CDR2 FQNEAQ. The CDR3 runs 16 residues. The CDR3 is CASKTSGRSSSYEQYF. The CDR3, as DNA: TGTGCCAGCAAGACTAGCGGGAGGTCAAGCTCCTACGAGCAGTACTTC.

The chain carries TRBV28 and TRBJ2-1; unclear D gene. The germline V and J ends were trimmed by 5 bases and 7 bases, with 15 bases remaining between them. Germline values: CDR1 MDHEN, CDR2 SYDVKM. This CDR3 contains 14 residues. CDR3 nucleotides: TGTGCCAGCAGTCTCCCCCCGGCCTCGAATGAGCAGTTCTTC. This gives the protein CASSLPPASNEQFF.

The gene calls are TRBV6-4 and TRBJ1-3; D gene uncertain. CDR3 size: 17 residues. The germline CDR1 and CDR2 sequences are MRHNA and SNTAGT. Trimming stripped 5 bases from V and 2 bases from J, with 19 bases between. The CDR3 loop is CASSSGYVEWTGNTIYF. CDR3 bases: TGTGCCAGCAGTTCCGGGTATGTAGAGTGGACTGGAAACACCATATATTTT.

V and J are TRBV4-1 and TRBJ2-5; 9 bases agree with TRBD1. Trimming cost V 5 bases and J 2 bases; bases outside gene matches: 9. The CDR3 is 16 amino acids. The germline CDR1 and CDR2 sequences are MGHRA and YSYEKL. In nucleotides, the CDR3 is TGCGCCAGCAGCTCCCAGACAGGGGGAACACAAGAGACCCAGTACTTC. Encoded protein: CASSSQTGGTQETQYF.

The CDR3 region has the DNA TGTGCCAGCAGCTTAAACCCCAGCGATACGCAGTATTTT. This translates into CASSLNPSDTQYF. This chain connects TRBV7-3 to TRBJ2-3, with D hard to call. CDR3 size: 13 residues. From germline, CDR1 is SGHTA and CDR2 FQGTGA. V was trimmed by 1 base and J by 6 bases, leaving 8 bases between them.

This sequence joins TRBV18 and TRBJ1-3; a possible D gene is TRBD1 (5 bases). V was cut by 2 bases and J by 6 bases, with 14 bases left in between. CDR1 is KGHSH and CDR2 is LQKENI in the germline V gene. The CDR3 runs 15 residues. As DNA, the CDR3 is TGTGCCAGCTCACCAAGTGGACTAGGGGTAAACACCATATATTTT. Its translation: CASSPSGLGVNTIYF.

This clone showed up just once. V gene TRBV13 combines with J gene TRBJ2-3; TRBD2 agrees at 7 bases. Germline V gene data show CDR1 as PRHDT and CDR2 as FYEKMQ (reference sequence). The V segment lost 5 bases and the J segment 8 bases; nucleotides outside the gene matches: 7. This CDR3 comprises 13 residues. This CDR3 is CASSLGTTGTQYF. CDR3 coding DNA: TGTGCCAGCAGCCTCGGGACTACGGGTACGCAGTATTTT.

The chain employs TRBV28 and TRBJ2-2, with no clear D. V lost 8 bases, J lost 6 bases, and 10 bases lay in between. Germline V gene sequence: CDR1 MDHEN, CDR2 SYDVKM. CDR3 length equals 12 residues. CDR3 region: CASSNLAGELFF. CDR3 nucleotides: TGTGCCAGCTCTAATTTGGCCGGGGAGCTGTTTTTT.

CDR3 nucleotide sequence: TGTGCCACCAGCAGAGACTTGGACATGAACACTGAAGCTTTCTTT. Protein: CATSRDLDMNTEAFF. This sequence joins TRBV15 and TRBJ1-1, with D maybe TRBD1 (5 bases). Per the germline V gene, CDR1 is LNHNV and CDR2 is YYDKDF (reference sequence). Trimming took 0 bases from V and 0 from J, leaving 8 bases between them. The CDR3 covers 15 residues.

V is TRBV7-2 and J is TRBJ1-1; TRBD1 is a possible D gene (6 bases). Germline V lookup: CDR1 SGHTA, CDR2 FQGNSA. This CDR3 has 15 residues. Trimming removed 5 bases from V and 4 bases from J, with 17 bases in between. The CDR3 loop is CASSAQEQGGTEAFF. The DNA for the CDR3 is TGTGCCAGCAGCGCACAAGAACAGGGTGGCACTGAAGCTTTCTTT.

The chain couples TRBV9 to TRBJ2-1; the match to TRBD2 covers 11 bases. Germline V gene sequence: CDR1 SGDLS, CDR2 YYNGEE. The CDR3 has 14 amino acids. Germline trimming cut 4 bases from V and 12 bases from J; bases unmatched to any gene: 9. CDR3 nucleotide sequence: TGTGCCAGCAGCCTTAGCGGGGGGGCCCTTGGGCAGTTCTTC. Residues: CASSLSGGALGQFF.

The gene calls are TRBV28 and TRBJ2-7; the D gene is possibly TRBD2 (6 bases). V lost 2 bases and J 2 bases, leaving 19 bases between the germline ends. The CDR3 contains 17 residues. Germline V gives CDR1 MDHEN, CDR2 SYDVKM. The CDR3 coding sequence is TGTGCCAGCAGTTTAGGAGGCGGGGTTGACAGTACCTACGAGCAGTACTTC. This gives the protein CASSLGGGVDSTYEQYF.

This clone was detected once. This CDR3 is CASSTSQGGYTF. Written as DNA, the CDR3 is TGTGCCAGTAGTACCTCACAGGGAGGCTACACCTTC. The chain uses TRBV19 and TRBJ1-2; TRBD1 is a possible D gene (6 bases). Trimming took off 4 bases at V and 8 bases at J, with 11 bases between the two ends. The CDR3 sequence is 12 residues long. Germline CDR1 and CDR2: LNHDA and SQIVND (reference sequence).

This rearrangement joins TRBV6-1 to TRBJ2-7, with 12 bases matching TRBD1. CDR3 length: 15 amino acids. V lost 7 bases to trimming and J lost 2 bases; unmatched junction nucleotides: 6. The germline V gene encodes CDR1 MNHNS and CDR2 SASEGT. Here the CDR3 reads CASTTGQGAPYEQYF. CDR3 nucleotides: TGTGCCAGCACCACGGGACAGGGGGCTCCCTACGAGCAGTACTTC.

CDR3 DNA sequence: TGCGCCAGCAGCTTGGTTGATAACTATGGCTACACCTTC. Its translation: CASSLVDNYGYTF. J is TRBJ1-2 and V is TRBV5-1; the D is unclear. V lost 0 bases and J 1 base, leaving 4 bases between the germline ends. Germline V CDR1 and CDR2: SGHRS, YFSETQ. The CDR3 is 13 amino acids.

The CDR3 sequence: CASTQGWGQNTEAFF. The CDR3 nucleotides read TGTGCCAGCACCCAGGGGTGGGGCCAGAACACTGAAGCTTTCTTT. The genes are TRBV6-5 and TRBJ1-1; tentative D call: TRBD1 (6 bases). Germline CDR1 reads MNHEY; CDR2 reads SVGAGI. Trimming left V 7 bases short and J 1 base short, with 16 bases between. The length of the CDR3 is 15 residues.

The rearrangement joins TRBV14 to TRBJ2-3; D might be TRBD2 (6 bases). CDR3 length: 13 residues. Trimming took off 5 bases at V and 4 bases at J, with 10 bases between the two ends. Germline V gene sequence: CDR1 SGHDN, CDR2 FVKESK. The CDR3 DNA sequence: TGTGCCAGCAGCGGGGGAGGCGCAGATACGCAGTATTTT. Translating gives CASSGGGADTQYF. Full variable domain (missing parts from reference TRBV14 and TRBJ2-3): EAGVTQFPSHSVIEKGQTVTLRCDPISGHDNLYWYRRVMGKEIKFLLHFVKESKQDESGMPNNRFLAERTGGTYSTLKVQPAELEDSGVYFCASSGGGADTQYFGPGTRLTVL.

The CDR3 DNA reads as TGTGCCAGCAGCTTGGGGTATCCTGAAGCTTTCTTT. This translates into CASSLGYPEAFF. J is TRBJ1-1 and V is TRBV5-8; D ambiguous. The CDR3 contains 12 residues. Trimming removed 0 bases at V and 6 bases at J, with 6 bases between. Germline loops: CDR1 SGHTS, CDR2 YDEGEE.

The CDR3 sequence is CASSLSGGNQPQHF. The CDR3 DNA reads TGTGCCAGCAGCTTATCAGGGGGCAATCAGCCCCAGCATTTT. The rearrangement uses TRBV7-8 and TRBJ1-5, with D tentatively TRBD1 (6 bases). Germline CDR1 reads SGHVS; CDR2 reads FQNEAQ. The CDR3 is made up of 14 amino acids. V lost 2 bases and J lost 2, with 7 bases in between. The complete variable domain, with remaining parts taken from reference TRBV7-8 and TRBJ1-5, reads GAGVSQSPRYKVAKRGQDVALRCDPISGHVSLFWYQQALGQGPEFLTYFQNEAQLDKSGLPSDRFFAERPEGSVSTLKIQRTQQEDSAVYLCASSLSGGNQPQHFGDGTRLSIL.

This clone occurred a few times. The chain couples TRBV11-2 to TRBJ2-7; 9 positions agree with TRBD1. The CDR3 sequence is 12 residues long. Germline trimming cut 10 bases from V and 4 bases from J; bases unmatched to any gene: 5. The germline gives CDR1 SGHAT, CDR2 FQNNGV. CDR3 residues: CATGQGLYEQYF. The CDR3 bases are TGTGCCACCGGACAGGGGCTATACGAGCAGTACTTC.

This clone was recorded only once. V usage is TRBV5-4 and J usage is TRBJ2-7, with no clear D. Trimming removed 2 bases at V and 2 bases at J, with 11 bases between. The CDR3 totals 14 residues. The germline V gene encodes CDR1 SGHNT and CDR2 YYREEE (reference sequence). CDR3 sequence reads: CASSLALQAYEQYF. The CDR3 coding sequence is TGTGCCAGCAGCTTAGCCCTCCAGGCCTACGAGCAGTACTTC.